The present TCR beta chain was sequenced within a study of immune characterization of retroperitoneal liposarcoma. This clonotype was recorded at least ten times. The CDR3 has 13 residues. Between the trimmed V and J ends, which lost 6 bases and 1 base, there was a span of 9 bases. TCRdb independently ran MiXCR on the PCR reads; one entry per CDR3 protein. The sample yields some 9,100 distinct CDR3 sequences, 25% to 35% seen once. The chain is built from TRBV12-3 or TRBV12-4 and TRBJ1-1; perhaps TRBD1 as D (5 bases). This TCR came from a male donor with retroperitoneal liposarcoma. Sequencing was performed on tumor tissue. The CDR3 DNA follows: TGTGCCAGCAGGGGACGGGAGAACACTGAAGCTTTCTTT. Translating it yields CASRGRENTEAFF.